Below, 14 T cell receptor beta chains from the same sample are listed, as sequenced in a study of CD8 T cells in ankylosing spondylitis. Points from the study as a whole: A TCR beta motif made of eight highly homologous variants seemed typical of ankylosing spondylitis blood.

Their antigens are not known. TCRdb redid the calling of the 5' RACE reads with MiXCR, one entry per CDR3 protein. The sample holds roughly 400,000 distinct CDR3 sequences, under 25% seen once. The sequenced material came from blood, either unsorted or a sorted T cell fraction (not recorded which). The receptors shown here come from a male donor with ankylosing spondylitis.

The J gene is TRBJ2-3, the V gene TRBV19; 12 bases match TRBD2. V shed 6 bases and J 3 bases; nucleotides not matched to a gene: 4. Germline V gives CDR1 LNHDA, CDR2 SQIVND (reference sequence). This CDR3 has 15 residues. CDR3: CASSASGRGTDTQYF. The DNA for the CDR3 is TGTGCCAGTAGCGCTAGCGGGAGGGGGACAGATACGCAGTATTTT.

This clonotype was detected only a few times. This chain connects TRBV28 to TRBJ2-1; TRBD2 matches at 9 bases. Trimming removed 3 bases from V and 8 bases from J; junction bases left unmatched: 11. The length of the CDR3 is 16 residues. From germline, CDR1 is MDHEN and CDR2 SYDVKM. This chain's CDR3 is CASSFKGASGAYEQFF. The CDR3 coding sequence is TGTGCCAGCAGTTTTAAGGGGGCTAGCGGGGCTTATGAGCAGTTCTTC. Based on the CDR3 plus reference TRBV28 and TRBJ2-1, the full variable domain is DVKVTQSSRYLVKRTGEKVFLECVQDMDHENMFWYRQDPGLGLRLIYFSYDVKMKEKGDIPEGYSVSREKKERFSLILESASTNQTSMYLCASSFKGASGAYEQFFGPGTRLTVL.

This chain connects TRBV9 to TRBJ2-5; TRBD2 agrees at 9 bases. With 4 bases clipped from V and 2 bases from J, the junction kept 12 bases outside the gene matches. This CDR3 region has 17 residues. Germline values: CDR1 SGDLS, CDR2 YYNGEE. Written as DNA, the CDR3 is TGTGCCAGCAGCCCCCGCGTGACTAGCGGAGGACAAGAGACCCAGTACTTC. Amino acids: CASSPRVTSGGQETQYF.

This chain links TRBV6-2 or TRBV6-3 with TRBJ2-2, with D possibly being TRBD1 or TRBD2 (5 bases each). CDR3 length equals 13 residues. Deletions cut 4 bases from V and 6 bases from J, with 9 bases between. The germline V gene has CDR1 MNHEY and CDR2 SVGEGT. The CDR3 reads CASSFPGPGELFF. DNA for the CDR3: TGTGCCAGCAGTTTTCCGGGACCCGGGGAGCTGTTTTTT.

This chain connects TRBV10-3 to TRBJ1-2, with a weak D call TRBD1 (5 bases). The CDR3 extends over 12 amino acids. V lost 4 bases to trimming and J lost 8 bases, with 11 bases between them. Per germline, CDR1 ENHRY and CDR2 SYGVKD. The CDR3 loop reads CAISGTLRGYTF. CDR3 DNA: TGTGCCATCAGTGGGACACTTCGCGGCTACACCTTC.

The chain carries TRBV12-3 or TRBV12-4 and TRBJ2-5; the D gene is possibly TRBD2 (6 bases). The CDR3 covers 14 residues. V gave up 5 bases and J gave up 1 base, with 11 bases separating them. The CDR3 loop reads CASSIGSAQETQYF. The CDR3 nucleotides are TGTGCCAGCAGTATCGGGAGTGCCCAAGAGACCCAGTACTTC.

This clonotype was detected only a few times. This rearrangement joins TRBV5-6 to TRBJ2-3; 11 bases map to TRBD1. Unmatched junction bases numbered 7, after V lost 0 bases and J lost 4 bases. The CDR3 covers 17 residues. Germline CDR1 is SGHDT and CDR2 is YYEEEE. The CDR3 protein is CASSLVDRGREADTQYF. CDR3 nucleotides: TGTGCCAGCAGCTTGGTGGACAGGGGGCGTGAAGCAGATACGCAGTATTTT.

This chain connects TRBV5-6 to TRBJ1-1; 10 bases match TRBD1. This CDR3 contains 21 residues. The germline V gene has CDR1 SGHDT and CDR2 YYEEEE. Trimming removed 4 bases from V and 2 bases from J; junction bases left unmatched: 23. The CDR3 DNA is TGTGCCAGCAGCCCCTCGAGAAATAGACAGGGGGCGATAGGGGCAAACACTGAAGCTTTCTTT. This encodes CASSPSRNRQGAIGANTEAFF.

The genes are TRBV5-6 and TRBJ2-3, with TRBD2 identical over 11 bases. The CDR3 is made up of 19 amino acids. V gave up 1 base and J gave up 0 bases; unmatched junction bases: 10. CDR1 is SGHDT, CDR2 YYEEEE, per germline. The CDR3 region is CASSLFGLAGPSSTDTQYF. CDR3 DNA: TGTGCCAGCAGCTTGTTTGGACTAGCGGGCCCCTCTAGCACAGATACGCAGTATTTT.

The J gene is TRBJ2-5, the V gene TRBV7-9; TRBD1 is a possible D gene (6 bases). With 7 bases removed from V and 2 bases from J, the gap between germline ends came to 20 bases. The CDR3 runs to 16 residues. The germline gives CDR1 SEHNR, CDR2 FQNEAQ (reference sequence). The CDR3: CASTPRRGGGQETQYF. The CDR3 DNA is TGTGCCAGCACCCCCCGGCGTGGGGGCGGGCAAGAGACCCAGTACTTC.

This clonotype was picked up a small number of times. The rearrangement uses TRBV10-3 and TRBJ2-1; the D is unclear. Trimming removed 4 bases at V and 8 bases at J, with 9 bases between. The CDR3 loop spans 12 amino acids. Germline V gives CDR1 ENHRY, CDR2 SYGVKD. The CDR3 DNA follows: TGTGCCATCAGTGGAGTGGCGGATGAGCAGTTCTTC. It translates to CAISGVADEQFF.

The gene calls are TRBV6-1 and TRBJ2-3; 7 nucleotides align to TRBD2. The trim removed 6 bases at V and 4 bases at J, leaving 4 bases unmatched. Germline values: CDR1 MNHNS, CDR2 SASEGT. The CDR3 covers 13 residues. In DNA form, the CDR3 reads TGTGCCAGCAGGCGGGGGAGTGCAGATACGCAGTATTTT. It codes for CASRRGSADTQYF.

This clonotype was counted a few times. In nucleotides, the CDR3 is TGTGCCAGCAGCCAAGGTTCGCCTGAAGCTTTCTTT. This translates into CASSQGSPEAFF. This chain links TRBV3-1 with TRBJ1-1; no definite D call. Per the germline V gene, CDR1 is LGHDT and CDR2 is YNNKEL (reference sequence). V dropped 1 base and J dropped 6 bases, with 6 bases sitting between them. The CDR3 is 12 amino acids.

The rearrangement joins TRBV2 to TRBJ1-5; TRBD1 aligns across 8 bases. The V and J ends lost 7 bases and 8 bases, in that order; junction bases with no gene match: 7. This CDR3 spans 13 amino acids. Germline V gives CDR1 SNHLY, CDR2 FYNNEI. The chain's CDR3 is CASTRGPGEPQHF. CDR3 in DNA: TGTGCCAGCACCAGGGGGCCGGGCGAGCCCCAGCATTTT.